The 3 T cell receptor beta chains reported below all come from one sample, sequenced in a study of tumor-infiltrating lymphocytes in primary liver carcinoma. Making TCR beta cDNA involved approximately 0.5 ug total RNA and a constant-region primer. Generation of the TCR beta libraries relied on three nested multiplex PCR rounds using slightly modified ARM-PCR. Investigators reported that the first two PCR rounds, at about 11 cycles each, used TRBV1-TRBV30 forward primers with a C-beta reverse primer. TCRdb independently ran MiXCR on the multiplex PCR reads; one entry per CDR3 protein. This sample has over 250,000 distinct CDR3 sequences, with around three fifths found just once. Extraction also yielded germline DNA, while blood RNA was obtained from unsorted whole blood. Sequencing used peripheral blood. The source is a woman aged 25 to 45 with primary liver carcinoma and hepatitis B virus infection.

A word on this clonotype: One end of the junction fails to match germline, which may point to a read error. The gene calls are TRBV30 and TRBJ2-1, with 12 positions matching TRBD2. The germline V gene encodes CDR1 GTSNPN and CDR2 SVGIG (reference sequence). This CDR3 has 15 amino acids. CDR3 nucleotide sequence: TGTGCCTGGCTAGCGGGAGGGCCAATGGCCAATGAGAAGTTCTTC. Amino acids: CAWLAGGPMANEKFF.

Notes on this clonotype: Its ends do not fully match the called genes, so a read error is possible. The chain links TRBV11-1 to TRBJ2-1; D remains ambiguous. Germline values: CDR1 SGHAT, CDR2 FQDESV (reference sequence). The CDR3 consists of 13 residues. DNA of the CDR3: TGTGTCAGCAGCTTAGTGTTGACAAGCGAGCAGTTCTTC. Translation gives CVSSLVLTSEQFF.

Only a few counts were recorded for this clonotype. The rearrangement uses TRBV29-1 and TRBJ2-7; TRBD1 agrees at 7 bases. The CDR3 sequence is 15 residues long. V shed 3 bases and J 0 bases; nucleotides not matched to a gene: 8. Germline V gene sequence: CDR1 SQVTM, CDR2 ANQGSEA. The CDR3 protein is CSVEIPGQSSYEQYF. CDR3 in DNA: TGCAGCGTTGAGATACCGGGACAGAGCTCCTACGAGCAGTACTTC.